The 8 T cell receptor beta chains in this list originate from one sample, sequenced in a study of OX40 agonist ivuxolimab in advanced cancers. Profiling relied on immunoSEQ multiplex PCR, and the TCRdb table lists in-frame clones only, not all of them. The sample records 50,000 to 55,000 clones, roughly 77% being singletons. The sample in question was CD4+ or CD8+ T cells sorted from blood, obtained in a trial of the OX40 agonist ivuxolimab. The source is an adult with an advanced solid tumor such as melanoma, head and neck, liver or kidney cancer.

This clone is termed medium-sized. The chain combines TRBV16 with TRBJ1-5; D perhaps matches TRBD1 (5 bases). This CDR3 contains 16 residues. The germline CDR1 and CDR2 sequences are KGHSY and FQNENV. Trimming stripped 0 bases from V and 1 base from J, with 10 bases between. Written as DNA, the CDR3 is TGTGCCAGCAGCCAATCGGAGACAGTCAGCAATCAGCCCCAGCATTTT. Protein: CASSQSETVSNQPQHF.

This sequence joins TRBV5-5 and TRBJ2-5, with D perhaps TRBD2 (6 bases). The germline V gene encodes CDR1 SGHKS and CDR2 YYEKEE (reference sequence). CDR3 length: 13 amino acids. V lost 7 bases and J lost 2, with 12 bases in between. The CDR3 DNA reads as TGTGCCAGCTCAATTGGGGGGCAAGAGACCCAGTACTTC. Its protein is CASSIGGQETQYF.

The rearrangement links TRBV7-2 to TRBJ1-1; D uncertain. V was cut by 2 bases and J by 5 bases, with 9 bases left in between. The CDR3 is 13 amino acids. Germline-derived CDR1 and CDR2 are SGHTA and FQGNSA. In DNA, the CDR3 is TGTGCCAGCAGCTTAATGGGGTGGACTGAAGCTTTCTTT. It translates to CASSLMGWTEAFF.

This sequence joins TRBV11-2 and TRBJ2-7; D gene ambiguous. CDR1 and CDR2 from the germline V gene are SGHAT and FQNNGV. The CDR3 consists of 12 residues. V lost 5 bases, J lost 10 bases, and 15 bases lay in between. The CDR3 reads CASSLNLARQYF. In nucleotides, the CDR3 is TGTGCCAGCAGCCTTAACCTGGCACGACAGTACTTC.

V usage is TRBV19 and J usage is TRBJ2-6; possible D gene TRBD1, 6 bases. CDR1 and CDR2 (germline): LNHDA, SQIVND (reference sequence). The V and J ends lost 4 bases and 0 bases respectively, with 16 bases between them. The CDR3 is 18 residues long. CDR3 nucleotide sequence: TGTGCCAGTAGTACCGACAGGTTGGGGAGCTCTGGGGCCAACGTCCTGACTTTC. Residues: CASSTDRLGSSGANVLTF.

The rearrangement links TRBV6-1 to TRBJ2-7, with unresolved D. CDR3 length: 14 residues. V was cut by 3 bases and J by 1 base, with 10 bases left in between. The germline CDR1 and CDR2 sequences are MNHNS and SASEGT. The CDR3 protein is CASSEAGPSYEQYF. Here the CDR3 DNA reads TGTGCCAGCAGTGAGGCAGGCCCTTCCTACGAGCAGTACTTC.

The rearrangement uses TRBV4-1 and TRBJ2-7; 12 bases fit TRBD2. Germline V gene sequence: CDR1 MGHRA, CDR2 YSYEKL. This CDR3 region has 16 residues. V trimming: 2 bases; J trimming: 1 base; junction bases outside the gene matches: 3. This CDR3 is CASSQLLAGGSYEQYF. CDR3 DNA: TGCGCCAGCAGCCAACTACTAGCGGGGGGATCCTACGAGCAGTACTTC.

The V and J genes are TRBV19 and TRBJ1-1; D may be TRBD1 (5 bases). This CDR3 has 11 amino acids. Germline V gives CDR1 LNHDA, CDR2 SQIVND (reference sequence). Between the trimmed V and J ends, which lost 7 bases and 5 bases, there was a span of 8 bases. DNA for the CDR3: TGTGCCAGTACCCGGGGGACTGAAGCTTTCTTT. Protein product: CASTRGTEAFF.